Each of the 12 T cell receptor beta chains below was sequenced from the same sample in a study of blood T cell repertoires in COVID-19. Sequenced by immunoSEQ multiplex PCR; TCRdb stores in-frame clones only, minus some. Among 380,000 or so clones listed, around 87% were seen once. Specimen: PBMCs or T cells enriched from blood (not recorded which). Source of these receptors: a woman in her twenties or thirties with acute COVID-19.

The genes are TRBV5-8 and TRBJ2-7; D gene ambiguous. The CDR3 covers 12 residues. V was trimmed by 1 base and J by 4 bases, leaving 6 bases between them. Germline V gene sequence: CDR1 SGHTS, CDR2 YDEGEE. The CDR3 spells CASSLTNYEQYF. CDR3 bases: TGTGCCAGCAGCTTGACAAATTACGAGCAGTACTTC.

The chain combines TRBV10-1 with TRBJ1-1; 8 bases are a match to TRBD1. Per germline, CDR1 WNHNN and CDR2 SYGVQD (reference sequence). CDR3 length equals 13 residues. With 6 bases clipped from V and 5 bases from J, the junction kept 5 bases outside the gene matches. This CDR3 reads CASRGQGWTEAFF. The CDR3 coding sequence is TGCGCCAGCAGAGGACAGGGATGGACTGAAGCTTTCTTT.

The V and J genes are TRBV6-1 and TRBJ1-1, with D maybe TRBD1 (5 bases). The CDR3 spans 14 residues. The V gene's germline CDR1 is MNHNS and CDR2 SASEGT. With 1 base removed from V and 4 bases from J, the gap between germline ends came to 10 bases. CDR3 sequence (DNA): TGTGCCAGCAGTGAAGATGGGGCCAGCACTGAAGCTTTCTTT. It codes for CASSEDGASTEAFF.

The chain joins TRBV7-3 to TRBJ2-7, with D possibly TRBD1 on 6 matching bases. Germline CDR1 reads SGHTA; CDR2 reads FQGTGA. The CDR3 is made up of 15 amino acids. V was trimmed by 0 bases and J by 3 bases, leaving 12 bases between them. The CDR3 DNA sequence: TGTGCCAGCAGCTTAACAGGGGGACCTAACTACGAGCAGTACTTC. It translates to CASSLTGGPNYEQYF.

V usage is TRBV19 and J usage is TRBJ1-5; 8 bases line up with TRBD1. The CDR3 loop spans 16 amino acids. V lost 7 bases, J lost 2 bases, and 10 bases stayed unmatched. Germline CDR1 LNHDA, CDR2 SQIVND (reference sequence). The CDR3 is CASTPRSDRGNQPQHF. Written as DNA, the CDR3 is TGTGCCAGTACTCCACGTTCGGACAGGGGCAATCAGCCCCAGCATTTT.

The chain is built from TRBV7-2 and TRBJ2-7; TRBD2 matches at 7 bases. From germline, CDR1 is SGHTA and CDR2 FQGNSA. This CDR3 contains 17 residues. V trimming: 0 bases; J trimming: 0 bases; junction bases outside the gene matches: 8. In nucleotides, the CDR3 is TGTGCCAGCAGCTTAGCGGGGGGGAGGGAAAGCTCCTACGAGCAGTACTTC. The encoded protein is CASSLAGGRESSYEQYF.

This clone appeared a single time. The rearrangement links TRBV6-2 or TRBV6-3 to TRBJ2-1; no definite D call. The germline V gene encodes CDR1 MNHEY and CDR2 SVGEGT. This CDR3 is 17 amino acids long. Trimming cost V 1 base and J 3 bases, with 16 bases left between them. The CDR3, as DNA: TGTGCCAGCAGTTACTTTAATCTGGGCACGATCTACAATGAGCAGTTCTTC. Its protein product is CASSYFNLGTIYNEQFF.

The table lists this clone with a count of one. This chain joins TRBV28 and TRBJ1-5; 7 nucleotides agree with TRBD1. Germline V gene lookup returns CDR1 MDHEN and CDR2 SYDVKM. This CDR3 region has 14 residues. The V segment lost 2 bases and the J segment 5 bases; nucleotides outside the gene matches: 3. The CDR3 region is CASSLEQGHQPQHF. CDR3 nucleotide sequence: TGTGCCAGCAGTTTAGAACAGGGGCATCAGCCCCAGCATTTT.

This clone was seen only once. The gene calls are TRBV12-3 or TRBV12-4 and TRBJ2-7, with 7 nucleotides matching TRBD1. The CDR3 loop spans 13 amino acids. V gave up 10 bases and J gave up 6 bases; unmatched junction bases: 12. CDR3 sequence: CAIKTGSSREQYF. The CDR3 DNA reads TGTGCCATCAAGACAGGGTCCTCTCGCGAGCAGTACTTC.

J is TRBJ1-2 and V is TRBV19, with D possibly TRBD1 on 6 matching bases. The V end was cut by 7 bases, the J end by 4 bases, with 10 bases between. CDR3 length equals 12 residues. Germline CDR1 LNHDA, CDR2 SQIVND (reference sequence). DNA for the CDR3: TGTGCCAGTACCGGGACAATCTATGGCTACACCTTC. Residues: CASTGTIYGYTF.

CDR3 in amino acids: CASSSGTGPSYEQYF. The CDR3 coding sequence is TGTGCCAGCAGCTCCGGGACAGGTCCTTCCTACGAGCAGTACTTC. The chain is built from TRBV28 and TRBJ2-7, with 8 bases identical to TRBD1. There are 15 residues in the CDR3. Germline V lookup: CDR1 MDHEN, CDR2 SYDVKM. V lost 6 bases and J lost 1; bases outside the gene matches: 8.

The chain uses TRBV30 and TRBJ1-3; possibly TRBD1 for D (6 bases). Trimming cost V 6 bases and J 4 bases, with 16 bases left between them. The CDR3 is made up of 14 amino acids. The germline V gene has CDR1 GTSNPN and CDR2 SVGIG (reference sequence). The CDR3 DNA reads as TGTGCCTGCCAAACAGGGAATGCAGGAAACACCATATATTTT. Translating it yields CACQTGNAGNTIYF.